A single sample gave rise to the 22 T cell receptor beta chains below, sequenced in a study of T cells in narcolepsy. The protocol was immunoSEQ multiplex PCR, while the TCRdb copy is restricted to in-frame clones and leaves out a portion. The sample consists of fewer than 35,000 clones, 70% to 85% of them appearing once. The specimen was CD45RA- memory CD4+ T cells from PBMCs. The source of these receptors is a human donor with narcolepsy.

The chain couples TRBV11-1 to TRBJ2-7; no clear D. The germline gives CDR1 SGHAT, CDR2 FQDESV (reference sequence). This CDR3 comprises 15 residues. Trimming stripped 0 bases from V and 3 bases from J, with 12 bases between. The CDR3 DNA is TGTGCCAGCAGCTTAGCCGCTTGGGATTACTACGAGCAGTACTTC. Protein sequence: CASSLAAWDYYEQYF.

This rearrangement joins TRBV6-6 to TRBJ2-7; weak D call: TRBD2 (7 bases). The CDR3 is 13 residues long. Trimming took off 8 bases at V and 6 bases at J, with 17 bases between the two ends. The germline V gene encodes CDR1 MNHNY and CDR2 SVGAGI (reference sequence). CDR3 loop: CASWSGGAGEQYF. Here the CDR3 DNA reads TGTGCCAGCTGGAGTGGGGGGGCCGGCGAGCAGTACTTC.

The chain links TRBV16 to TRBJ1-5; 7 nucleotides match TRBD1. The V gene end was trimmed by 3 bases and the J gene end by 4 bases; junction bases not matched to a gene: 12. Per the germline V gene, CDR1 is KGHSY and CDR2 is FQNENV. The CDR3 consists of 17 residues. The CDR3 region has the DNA TGTGCCAGCAGCCACCGAGCCCCGGGACAGTTGAATCAGCCCCAGCATTTT. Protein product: CASSHRAPGQLNQPQHF.

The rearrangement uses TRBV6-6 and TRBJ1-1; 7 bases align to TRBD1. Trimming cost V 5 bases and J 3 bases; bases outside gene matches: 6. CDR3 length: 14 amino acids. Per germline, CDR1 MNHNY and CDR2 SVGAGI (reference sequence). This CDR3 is CASSNLGGDTEAFF. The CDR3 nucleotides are TGTGCCAGCAGTAATTTAGGGGGCGACACTGAAGCTTTCTTT.

The CDR3 DNA reads as TGTGCTAGTGGTTTGGCCGGACTAGCGGCAGATACGCAGTATTTT. It yields the protein CASGLAGLAADTQYF. The chain combines TRBV12-5 with TRBJ2-3; TRBD2 matches at 10 bases. From germline, CDR1 is LGHNT and CDR2 FRNRAP. The CDR3 is 15 residues long. The V and J ends lost 1 base and 4 bases, in that order; junction bases with no gene match: 2.

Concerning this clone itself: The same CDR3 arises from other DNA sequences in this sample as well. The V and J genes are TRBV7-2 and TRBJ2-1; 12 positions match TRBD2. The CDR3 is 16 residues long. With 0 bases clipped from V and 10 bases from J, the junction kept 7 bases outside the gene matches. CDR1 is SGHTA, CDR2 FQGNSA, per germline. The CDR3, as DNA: TGTGCCAGCAGCTTAGCGCCAACTAGCGGGGGGCTGGAGCAGTTCTTC. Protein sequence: CASSLAPTSGGLEQFF.

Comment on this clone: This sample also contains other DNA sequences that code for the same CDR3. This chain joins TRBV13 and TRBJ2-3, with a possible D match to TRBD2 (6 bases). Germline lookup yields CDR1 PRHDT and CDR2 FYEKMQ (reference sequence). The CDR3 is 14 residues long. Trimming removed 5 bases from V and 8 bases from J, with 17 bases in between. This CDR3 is CASSRRGGGSTQYF. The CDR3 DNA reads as TGTGCCAGCAGCAGAAGGGGAGGAGGGAGTACGCAGTATTTT.

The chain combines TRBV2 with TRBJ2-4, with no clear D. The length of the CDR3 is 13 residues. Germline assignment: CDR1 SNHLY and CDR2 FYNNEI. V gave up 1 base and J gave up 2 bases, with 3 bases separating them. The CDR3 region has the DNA TGTGCCAGCAGTGAAGGTCCCAAAAACATTCAGTACTTC. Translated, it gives CASSEGPKNIQYF.

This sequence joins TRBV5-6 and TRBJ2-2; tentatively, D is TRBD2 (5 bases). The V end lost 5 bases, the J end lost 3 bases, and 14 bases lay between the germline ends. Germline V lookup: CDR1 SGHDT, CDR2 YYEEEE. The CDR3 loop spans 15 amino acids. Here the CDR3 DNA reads TGTGCCAGCAGGGAATACCGGGGAGACACCGGGGAGCTGTTTTTT. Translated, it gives CASREYRGDTGELFF. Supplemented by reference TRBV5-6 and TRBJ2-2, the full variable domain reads DAGVTQSPTHLIKTRGQQVTLRCSPKSGHDTVSWYQQALGQGPQFIFQYYEEEERQRGNFPDRFSGHQFPNYSSELNVNALLLGDSALYLCASREYRGDTGELFFGEGSRLTVL.

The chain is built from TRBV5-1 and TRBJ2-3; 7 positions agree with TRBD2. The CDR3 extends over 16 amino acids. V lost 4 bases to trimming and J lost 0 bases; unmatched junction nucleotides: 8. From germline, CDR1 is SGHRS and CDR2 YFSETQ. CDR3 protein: CASSPLGRGSTDTQYF. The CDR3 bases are TGCGCCAGCAGCCCCCTGGGGAGGGGAAGCACAGATACGCAGTATTTT. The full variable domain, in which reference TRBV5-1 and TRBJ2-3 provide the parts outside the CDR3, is KAGVTQTPRYLIKTRGQQVTLSCSPISGHRSVSWYQQTPGQGLQFLFEYFSETQRNKGNFPGRFSGRQFSNSRSEMNVSTLELGDSALYLCASSPLGRGSTDTQYFGPGTRLTVL.

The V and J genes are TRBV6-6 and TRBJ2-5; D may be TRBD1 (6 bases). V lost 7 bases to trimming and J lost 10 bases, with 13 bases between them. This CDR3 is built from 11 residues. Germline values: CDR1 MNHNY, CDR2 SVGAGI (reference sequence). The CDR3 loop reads CASMNRAGQYF. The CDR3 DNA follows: TGTGCCAGCATGAACAGGGCAGGCCAGTACTTC.

In DNA, the CDR3 is TGTGCCACCAGCAGGGCCCGGCTAGCGGGGTCCGGGGAGCTGTTTTTT. It specifies CATSRARLAGSGELFF. V is TRBV15 and J is TRBJ2-2, with 9 bases aligning to TRBD2. CDR1 and CDR2 (germline): LNHNV, YYDKDF (reference sequence). With V trimmed by 3 bases and J by 6 bases, 8 bases remained unmatched. CDR3 length equals 16 residues.

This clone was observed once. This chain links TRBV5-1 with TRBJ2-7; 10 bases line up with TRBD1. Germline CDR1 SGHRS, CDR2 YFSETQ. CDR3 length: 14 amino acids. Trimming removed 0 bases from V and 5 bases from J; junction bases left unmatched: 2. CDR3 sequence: CASSLEGTGDEQYV. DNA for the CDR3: TGCGCCAGCAGCTTGGAAGGGACAGGGGACGAGCAGTACGTC.

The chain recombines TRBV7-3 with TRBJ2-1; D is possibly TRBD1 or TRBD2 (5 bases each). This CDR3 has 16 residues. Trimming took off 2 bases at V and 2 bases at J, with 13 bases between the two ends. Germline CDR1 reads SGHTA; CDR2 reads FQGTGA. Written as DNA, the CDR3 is TGTGCCAGCAGCTTACCGGGGCAGACTACCTACAATGAGCAGTTCTTC. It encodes CASSLPGQTTYNEQFF.

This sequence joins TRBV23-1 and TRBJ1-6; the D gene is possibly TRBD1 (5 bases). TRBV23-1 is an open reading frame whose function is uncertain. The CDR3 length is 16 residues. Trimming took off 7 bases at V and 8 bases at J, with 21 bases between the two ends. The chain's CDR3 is CASNELRRGGHSPLHF. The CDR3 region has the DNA TGCGCCAGCAATGAATTGAGGAGGGGTGGGCATTCACCCCTCCACTTT.

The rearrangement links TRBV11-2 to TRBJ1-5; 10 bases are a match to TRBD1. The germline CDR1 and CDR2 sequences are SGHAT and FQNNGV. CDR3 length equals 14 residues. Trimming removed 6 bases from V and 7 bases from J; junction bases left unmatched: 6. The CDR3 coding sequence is TGTGCCAGCAGTCGAGGGACAGGGGACCAGCCCCAGCATTTT. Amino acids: CASSRGTGDQPQHF.

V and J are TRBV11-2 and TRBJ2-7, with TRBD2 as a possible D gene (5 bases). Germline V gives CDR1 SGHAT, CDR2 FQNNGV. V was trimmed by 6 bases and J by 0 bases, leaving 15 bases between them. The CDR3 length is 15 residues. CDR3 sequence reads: CASRDWKESSYEQYF. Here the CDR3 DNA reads TGTGCCAGCAGGGACTGGAAAGAAAGCTCCTACGAGCAGTACTTC.

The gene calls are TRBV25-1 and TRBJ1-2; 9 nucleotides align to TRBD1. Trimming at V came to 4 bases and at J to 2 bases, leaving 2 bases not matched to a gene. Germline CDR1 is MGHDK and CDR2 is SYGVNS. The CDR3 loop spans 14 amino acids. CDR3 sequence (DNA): TGTGCCAGCAGTGTGGGACAGGGAAACTATGGCTACACCTTC. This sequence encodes CASSVGQGNYGYTF.

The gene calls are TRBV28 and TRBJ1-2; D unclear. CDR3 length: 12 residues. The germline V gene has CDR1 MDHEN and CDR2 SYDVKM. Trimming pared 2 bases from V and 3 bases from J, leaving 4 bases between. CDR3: CASSLGDYGYTF. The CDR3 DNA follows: TGTGCCAGCAGTTTAGGGGACTATGGCTACACCTTC.

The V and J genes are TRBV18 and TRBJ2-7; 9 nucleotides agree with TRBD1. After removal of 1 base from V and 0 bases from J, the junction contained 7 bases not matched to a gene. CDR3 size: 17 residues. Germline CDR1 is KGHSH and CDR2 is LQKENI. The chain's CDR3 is CASSPRAQGASSYEQYF. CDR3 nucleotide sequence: TGTGCCAGCTCACCACGGGCACAGGGGGCTAGCTCCTACGAGCAGTACTTC.

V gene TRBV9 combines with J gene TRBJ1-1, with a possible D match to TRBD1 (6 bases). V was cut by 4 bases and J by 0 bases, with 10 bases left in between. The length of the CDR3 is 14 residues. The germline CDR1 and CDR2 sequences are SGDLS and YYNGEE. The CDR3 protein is CASSSQGMNTEAFF. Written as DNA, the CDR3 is TGTGCCAGCAGCAGTCAGGGGATGAACACTGAAGCTTTCTTT.

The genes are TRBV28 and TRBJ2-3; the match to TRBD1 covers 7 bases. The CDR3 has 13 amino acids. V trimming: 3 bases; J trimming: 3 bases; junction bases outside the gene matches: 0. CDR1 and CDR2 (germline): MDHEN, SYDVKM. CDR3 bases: TGTGCCAGCAGTTTGGGACAGACAGATACGCAGTATTTT. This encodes CASSLGQTDTQYF.